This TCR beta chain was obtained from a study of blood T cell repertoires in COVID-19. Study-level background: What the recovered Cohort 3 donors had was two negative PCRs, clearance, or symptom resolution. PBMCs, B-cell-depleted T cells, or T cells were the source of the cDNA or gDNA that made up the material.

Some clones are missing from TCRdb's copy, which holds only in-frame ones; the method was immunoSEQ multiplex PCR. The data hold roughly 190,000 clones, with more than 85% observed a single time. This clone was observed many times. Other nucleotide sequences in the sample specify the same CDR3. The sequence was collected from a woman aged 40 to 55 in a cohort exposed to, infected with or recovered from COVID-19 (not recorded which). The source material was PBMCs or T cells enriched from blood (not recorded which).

The CDR3 DNA sequence: TGTGCCTGGAGTGTACAGGGTATCGCCAGGGCAGCTTTCTTT. Encoded protein: CAWSVQGIARAAFF. The chain employs TRBV30 and TRBJ1-1, with D perhaps matching TRBD1 (6 bases). V dropped 0 bases and J dropped 10 bases, with 18 bases sitting between them. The CDR3 has 14 residues. Germline values: CDR1 GTSNPN, CDR2 SVGIG (reference sequence). The full variable domain, rest sourced from reference TRBV30 and TRBJ1-1, is SQTIHQWPATLVQPVGSPLSLECTVEGTSNPNLYWYRQAAGRGLQLLFYSVGIGQISSEVPQNLSASRPQDRQFILSSKKLLLSDSGFYLCAWSVQGIARAAFFGQGTRLTVV.